These T cell receptor beta chains were read from a single sample in a study of cytomegalovirus exposure and HLA in healthy donors. Here immunoSEQ multiplex PCR was the method, and the copy in TCRdb shows in-frame clones only, minus some. This table holds about 100,000 clones. Sequencing was performed on PBMCs. Receptor source: a girl aged 5-17 years in good health and CMV-seropositive. The CDR3 runs from the conserved cysteine through the conserved F or W. A D gene is named only where the DNA matches it firmly.

D gene: -
V gene: TRBV11-3
J gene: TRBJ1-6
CDR3 protein: CASSLDNWQGGSPLHF
CDR3 DNA: TGTGCCAGCAGCTTAGATAATTGGCAGGGTGGTTCACCCCTCCACTTT

D gene: TRBD1
V gene: TRBV5-1
J gene: TRBJ1-2
CDR3 protein: CASSGQGSGGYTF
CDR3 DNA: TGCGCCAGTTCGGGACAGGGGTCTGGTGGCTACACCTTC

D gene: TRBD1
V gene: TRBV18
J gene: TRBJ2-3
CDR3 protein: CASSEYGQGSTDTQYF
CDR3 DNA: TGTGCCAGCTCGGAATATGGACAGGGAAGCACAGATACGCAGTATTTT

D gene: -
V gene: TRBV6-5
J gene: TRBJ2-1
CDR3 protein: CASRVENGEQFF
CDR3 DNA: TGTGCCAGCAGGGTGGAGAATGGTGAGCAGTTCTTC

D gene: TRBD1
V gene: TRBV25-1
J gene: TRBJ2-2
CDR3 protein: CASSEYRGSQTGTGELFF
CDR3 DNA: TGTGCCAGCAGTGAGTACAGGGGATCCCAGACGGGCACCGGGGAGCTGTTTTTT

D gene: TRBD2
V gene: TRBV7-2
J gene: TRBJ2-3
CDR3 protein: CASSPGGAIDTQYF
CDR3 DNA: TGTGCCAGCAGCCCCGGGGGGGCGATAGATACGCAGTATTTT

D gene: -
V gene: TRBV4-1
J gene: TRBJ2-1
CDR3 protein: CASSYRQAQYNEQFF
CDR3 DNA: TGCGCCAGCAGTTACCGACAGGCCCAGTACAATGAGCAGTTCTTC

D gene: -
V gene: TRBV2
J gene: TRBJ1-1
CDR3 protein: CASSERVKNTEAFF
CDR3 DNA: TGTGCCAGCAGTGAGAGGGTGAAGAACACTGAAGCTTTCTTT

D gene: -
V gene: TRBV27
J gene: TRBJ2-2
CDR3 protein: CASSLSSGGELFF
CDR3 DNA: TGTGCCAGCAGTTTATCCTCCGGCGGGGAGCTGTTTTTT

D gene: TRBD1
V gene: TRBV5-6
J gene: TRBJ2-7
CDR3 protein: CASRSTGGGVTYEQYF
CDR3 DNA: TGTGCCAGCAGGTCGACAGGGGGCGGCGTAACCTACGAGCAGTACTTC

D gene: -
V gene: TRBV19
J gene: TRBJ2-6
CDR3 protein: CASTPGRISGANVLTF
CDR3 DNA: TGTGCCAGTACCCCAGGTCGAATATCTGGGGCCAACGTCCTGACTTTC

D gene: TRBD1
V gene: TRBV7-6
J gene: TRBJ2-7
CDR3 protein: CASSSGQGAGEQYF
CDR3 DNA: TGTGCCAGCAGCTCGGGACAGGGGGCCGGAGAGCAGTACTTC

D gene: TRBD1
V gene: TRBV7-3
J gene: TRBJ2-3
CDR3 protein: CASSSTGGGTDTQYF
CDR3 DNA: TGTGCCAGCAGCTCGACAGGGGGAGGGACAGATACGCAGTATTTT

D gene: TRBD1
V gene: TRBV4-1
J gene: TRBJ2-7
CDR3 protein: CASSRNTGVDEQYF
CDR3 DNA: TGCGCCAGCAGCCGGAATACAGGGGTCGACGAGCAGTACTTC

D gene: TRBD1
V gene: TRBV19
J gene: TRBJ2-7
CDR3 protein: CASSRTGGSSSYEQYF
CDR3 DNA: TGTGCCAGTAGCCGCACAGGGGGCTCAAGCTCCTACGAGCAGTACTTC

D gene: -
V gene: TRBV13
J gene: TRBJ2-2
CDR3 protein: CASSQRQESNTGELFF
CDR3 DNA: TGTGCCAGCAGCCAGAGACAGGAATCGAACACCGGGGAGCTGTTTTTT

D gene: TRBD1
V gene: TRBV10-3
J gene: TRBJ1-2
CDR3 protein: CAISEWRAGGGYTF
CDR3 DNA: TGTGCCATCAGTGAGTGGCGGGCAGGGGGAGGCTACACCTTC

D gene: TRBD1
V gene: TRBV6-1
J gene: TRBJ1-2
CDR3 protein: CASSEAHRGLGYTF
CDR3 DNA: TGTGCCAGCAGTGAAGCCCACAGGGGGCTTGGCTACACCTTC

D gene: -
V gene: TRBV4-3
J gene: TRBJ1-6
CDR3 protein: CASSQDEGYGSPLHF
CDR3 DNA: TGCGCCAGCAGCCAAGATGAGGGCTATGGTTCACCCCTCCACTTT

D gene: TRBD1
V gene: TRBV2
J gene: TRBJ2-1
CDR3 protein: CASSEALPGTGHNEQFF
CDR3 DNA: TGTGCCAGCAGTGAAGCGCTTCCCGGGACAGGCCACAATGAGCAGTTCTTC

D gene: TRBD1
V gene: TRBV7-9
J gene: TRBJ1-4
CDR3 protein: CASSHRDRGEKLFF
CDR3 DNA: TGTGCCAGCAGCCACCGGGACAGGGGTGAAAAACTGTTTTTT

D gene: -
V gene: TRBV9
J gene: TRBJ2-5
CDR3 protein: CASSGRPAGLETQYF
CDR3 DNA: TGTGCCAGCAGCGGGCGACCGGCGGGTTTGGAGACCCAGTACTTC

D gene: -
V gene: TRBV11-1
J gene: TRBJ2-3
CDR3 protein: CASSPLLLVTQYF
CDR3 DNA: TGTGCCAGCAGCCCCCTCCTATTGGTCACGCAGTATTTT

D gene: -
V gene: TRBV7-2
J gene: TRBJ1-1
CDR3 protein: CASSTRAEAFF
CDR3 DNA: TGTGCCAGCAGCACCAGGGCTGAAGCTTTCTTT

D gene: TRBD1
V gene: TRBV9
J gene: TRBJ2-6
CDR3 protein: CASRDGTGYPGANVLTF
CDR3 DNA: TGTGCCAGCAGAGACGGGACAGGGTACCCTGGGGCCAACGTCCTGACTTTC

D gene: -
V gene: TRBV28
J gene: TRBJ2-1
CDR3 protein: CASSLGGLLSYNEQFF
CDR3 DNA: TGTGCCAGCAGTTTAGGTGGGCTGCTCTCCTACAATGAGCAGTTCTTC

D gene: -
V gene: TRBV18
J gene: TRBJ2-3
CDR3 protein: CASSPGAQADTQYF
CDR3 DNA: TGTGCCAGCTCACCGGGGGCCCAGGCAGATACGCAGTATTTT

D gene: TRBD1
V gene: TRBV2
J gene: TRBJ1-4
CDR3 protein: CASSAGQGGEKLFF
CDR3 DNA: TGTGCCAGCAGCGCGGGACAGGGTGGGGAAAAACTGTTTTTT

D gene: -
V gene: TRBV5-1
J gene: TRBJ1-1
CDR3 protein: CASSLRSLGMATEAFF
CDR3 DNA: TGCGCCAGCAGCTTGAGGAGCCTCGGGATGGCCACTGAAGCTTTCTTT

D gene: -
V gene: TRBV5-4
J gene: TRBJ2-3
CDR3 protein: CASSLDQRATDTQCF
CDR3 DNA: TGTGCCAGCAGCTTGGATCAGCGGGCCACAGATACGCAGTGTTTT

D gene: TRBD2
V gene: TRBV9
J gene: TRBJ2-3
CDR3 protein: CASSDETGGLVDTQYF
CDR3 DNA: TGTGCCAGCAGCGACGAGACGGGGGGGCTGGTAGATACGCAGTATTTT

D gene: -
V gene: TRBV9
J gene: TRBJ1-6
CDR3 protein: CASSVGWGGFSPLHF
CDR3 DNA: TGTGCCAGCAGCGTAGGTTGGGGGGGGTTCTCACCCCTCCACTTT

D gene: -
V gene: TRBV9
J gene: TRBJ2-5
CDR3 protein: CASTGGGGATETQYF
CDR3 DNA: TGTGCCAGCACCGGAGGAGGGGGGGCGACTGAGACCCAGTACTTC

D gene: TRBD1
V gene: TRBV6-1
J gene: TRBJ1-2
CDR3 protein: CASSEEWDRAPPPYGYTF
CDR3 DNA: TGTGCCAGCAGTGAAGAATGGGACAGGGCCCCACCGCCTTATGGCTACACCTTC

D gene: TRBD2
V gene: TRBV6-6
J gene: TRBJ2-3
CDR3 protein: CASSYSTGGPTDTQYF
CDR3 DNA: TGTGCCAGCAGTTACTCGACGGGGGGGCCAACAGATACGCAGTATTTT

D gene: TRBD2
V gene: TRBV7-9
J gene: TRBJ2-3
CDR3 protein: CASSLLAAQSTDTQYF
CDR3 DNA: TGTGCCAGCAGCTTACTAGCGGCCCAAAGCACAGATACGCAGTATTTT

D gene: -
V gene: TRBV7-6
J gene: TRBJ1-1
CDR3 protein: CASSVVHGGTEAFF
CDR3 DNA: TGTGCCAGCAGCGTAGTTCATGGGGGGACTGAAGCTTTCTTT

D gene: TRBD1
V gene: TRBV19
J gene: TRBJ2-2
CDR3 protein: CASATGQGVIGELFF
CDR3 DNA: TGTGCCAGTGCGACAGGACAGGGTGTTATCGGGGAGCTGTTTTTT

D gene: TRBD1
V gene: TRBV18
J gene: TRBJ1-2
CDR3 protein: CASSPPTGVWDGYTF
CDR3 DNA: TGTGCCAGCTCACCACCTACAGGGGTGTGGGATGGCTACACCTTC

D gene: TRBD1
V gene: TRBV28
J gene: TRBJ1-4
CDR3 protein: CASSLTGDREKLFF
CDR3 DNA: TGTGCCAGCAGTTTGACAGGGGATCGTGAAAAACTGTTTTTT

D gene: TRBD2
V gene: TRBV11-3
J gene: TRBJ2-1
CDR3 protein: CASSFSGGATNEQFF
CDR3 DNA: TGTGCCAGCAGCTTTAGCGGGGGGGCCACGAATGAGCAGTTCTTC

D gene: -
V gene: TRBV4-3
J gene: TRBJ1-4
CDR3 protein: CASSLSSAPTNEKLFF
CDR3 DNA: TGCGCCAGCAGCCTGAGTAGTGCTCCGACTAATGAAAAACTGTTTTTT

D gene: TRBD1
V gene: TRBV19
J gene: TRBJ1-5
CDR3 protein: CASTPRGQRFSNQPQHF
CDR3 DNA: TGTGCCAGTACCCCTAGGGGACAGCGATTTAGCAATCAGCCCCAGCATTTT